Listed below are T cell receptor beta chains from one sample, sequenced in a study of cytomegalovirus exposure and HLA in healthy donors. Using immunoSEQ multiplex PCR, the repertoire was profiled, and TCRdb retains in-frame clones only, with some absent. This table holds over 50,000 clones. Sequenced material: PBMCs. Source of these receptors: a man aged 45-65 years in good health and CMV-seropositive. Each CDR3 is given with its conserved first and last residue. Each record gives: CDR3 DNA, CDR3 protein, clone size, V gene, J gene, D gene. The D gene is left open where the match is weak. The listing skips clone size in some rows; elsewhere it reads once, few, many or a size class.

TGTGCCAGCAGTGGGTCGGGGGTCGGGGATACGCAGTATTTT	CASSGSGVGDTQYF	NA	TRBV6-1	TRBJ2-3	NA
TGTGCCAGCTCACCGGACTTGATCGGGGAGCTGTTTTTT	CASSPDLIGELFF	NA	TRBV18	TRBJ2-2	NA
TGTGCCAGCAGTGATACTAGAAGTGGCTACACCTTC	CASSDTRSGYTF	NA	TRBV6-1	TRBJ1-2	NA
TGTGCCAGCAGATTTCAAACTCAAGAGACTTTCTTT	CASRFQTQETFF	NA	TRBV13	TRBJ1-1	NA
TGTGCCAGCAGCCCAGGGATTGGGAATCAGCCCCAGCATTTT	CASSPGIGNQPQHF	NA	TRBV5-6	TRBJ1-5	NA
TGTGCCAGCAGTTACACGGGACAGGGGGCGGACTATGGCTACACCTTC	CASSYTGQGADYGYTF	NA	TRBV6-5	TRBJ1-2	TRBD1
TGTGCCAGCAGGGGGGACACTGGCTCCGACAATGAGCAGTTCTTC	CASRGDTGSDNEQFF	NA	TRBV6-5	TRBJ2-1	NA
TGTGCCAGCAGCCTCACAGGGGGCAATCAGCCCCAGCATTTT	CASSLTGGNQPQHF	medium-sized	TRBV28	TRBJ1-5	TRBD1
TGTGCCAGCAGCTCTGGACAGGGCCCCTACGAGCAGTACTTC	CASSSGQGPYEQYF	NA	TRBV5-5	TRBJ2-7	TRBD1
TGCAGCGTTGAATGGGGGGAGGGCCCCTACGAGCAGTACTTC	CSVEWGEGPYEQYF	NA	TRBV29-1	TRBJ2-7	TRBD2
TGTGCCAGCAGCCCCGACAGTAACTATGGCTACACCTTC	CASSPDSNYGYTF	NA	TRBV5-5	TRBJ1-2	NA
TGTGCCAGCTCACCAGGGACAGGGATAGATGGCTACACCTTC	CASSPGTGIDGYTF	NA	TRBV18	TRBJ1-2	TRBD1
TGTGCCTCCACCGTGAGACAGGGGACCTACGAGCAGTACTTC	CASTVRQGTYEQYF	NA	TRBV30	TRBJ2-7	TRBD1
TGTGCCAGCAAGAGTCCCGGACAGACCTCCTATGGCTACACCTTC	CASKSPGQTSYGYTF	NA	TRBV6-5	TRBJ1-2	NA
TGTGCCAGCTCCCCGCGGGGACGACCCTACGAGCAGTACTTC	CASSPRGRPYEQYF	NA	TRBV18	TRBJ2-7	NA
TGCGCCAGCAGCCAAGATTCGACTAGCGCGACCCAGTACTTC	CASSQDSTSATQYF	NA	TRBV4-1	TRBJ2-5	TRBD2
TGTGCTAGCAGCCAGGGACAGGGGAGCACAGATACGCAGTATTTT	CASSQGQGSTDTQYF	NA	TRBV7-7	TRBJ2-3	TRBD1
TGTGCCAGCTCACCTGGGAGCTCCTACAATGAGCAGTTCTTC	CASSPGSSYNEQFF	NA	TRBV18	TRBJ2-1	NA
TGTGCCAGCAGCCCAGACAGCTTCTATGGCTACACCTTC	CASSPDSFYGYTF	NA	TRBV7-9	TRBJ1-2	NA
TGTGCCAGCAGTTTGACAGGGGGCCGGTATGGCTACACCTTC	CASSLTGGRYGYTF	NA	TRBV28	TRBJ1-2	TRBD1
TGCAGCGTTGGGGGGGCAGGGGGTAATTACGAGCAGTACTTC	CSVGGAGGNYEQYF	NA	TRBV29-1	TRBJ2-7	NA
TGTGCCAGCAGCTCGCTCAGGGGCGAGCAGTACTTC	CASSSLRGEQYF	NA	TRBV5-8	TRBJ2-7	NA
TGTGCCAGCCGTCAGGGGAGTCAGCCCCAGCATTTT	CASRQGSQPQHF	NA	TRBV6-1	TRBJ1-5	NA
TGTGCCAGCAGCCCCTCCGGGACAGCCCTAGAGACCCAGTACTTC	CASSPSGTALETQYF	NA	TRBV11-2	TRBJ2-5	TRBD1
TGTGCCAGCAGTTTTGCCAGGGCGAGCAATCAGCCCCAGCATTTT	CASSFARASNQPQHF	NA	TRBV27	TRBJ1-5	NA
TGTGCCAGCAGTTCAGGACAGGGGCCGTACAATGAGCAGTTCTTC	CASSSGQGPYNEQFF	NA	TRBV6-5	TRBJ2-1	TRBD1
TGTGCCAGCAGCTTGGACAGGGTTGGGGAGCAGTACTTC	CASSLDRVGEQYF	NA	TRBV5-4	TRBJ2-7	NA